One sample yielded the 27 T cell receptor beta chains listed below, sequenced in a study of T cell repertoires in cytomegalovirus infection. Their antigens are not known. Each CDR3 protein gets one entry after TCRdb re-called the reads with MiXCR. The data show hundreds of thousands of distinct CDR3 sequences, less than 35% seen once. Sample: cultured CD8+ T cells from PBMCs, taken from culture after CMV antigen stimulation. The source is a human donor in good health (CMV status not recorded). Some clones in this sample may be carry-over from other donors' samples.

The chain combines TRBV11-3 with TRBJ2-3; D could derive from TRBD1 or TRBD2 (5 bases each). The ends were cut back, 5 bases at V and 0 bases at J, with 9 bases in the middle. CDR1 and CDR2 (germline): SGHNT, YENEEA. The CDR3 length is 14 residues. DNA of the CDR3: TGTGCCAGCAGCCGAGGGGCTAGCACAGATACGCAGTATTTT. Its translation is CASSRGASTDTQYF.

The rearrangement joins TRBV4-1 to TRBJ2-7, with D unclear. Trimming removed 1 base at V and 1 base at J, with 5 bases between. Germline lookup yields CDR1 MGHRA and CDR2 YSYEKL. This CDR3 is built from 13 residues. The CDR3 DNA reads TGCGCCAGCAGCCAAGGGATTTCCTACGAGCAGTACGTC. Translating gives CASSQGISYEQYV.

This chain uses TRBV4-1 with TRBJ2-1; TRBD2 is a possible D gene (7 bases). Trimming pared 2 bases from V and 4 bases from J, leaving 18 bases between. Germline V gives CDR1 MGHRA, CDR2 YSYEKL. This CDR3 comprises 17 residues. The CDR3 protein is CASSQLRGGGLYNEQFF. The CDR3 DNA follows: TGCGCCAGCAGCCAACTACGAGGGGGGGGGCTTTACAATGAGCAGTTCTTC.

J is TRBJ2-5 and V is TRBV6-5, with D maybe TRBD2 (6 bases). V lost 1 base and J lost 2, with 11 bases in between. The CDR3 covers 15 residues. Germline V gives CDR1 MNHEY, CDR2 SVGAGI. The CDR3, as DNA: TGTGCCAGCAGTTACTTAGAGGGACTTCAAGAGACCCAGTACTTC. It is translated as CASSYLEGLQETQYF.

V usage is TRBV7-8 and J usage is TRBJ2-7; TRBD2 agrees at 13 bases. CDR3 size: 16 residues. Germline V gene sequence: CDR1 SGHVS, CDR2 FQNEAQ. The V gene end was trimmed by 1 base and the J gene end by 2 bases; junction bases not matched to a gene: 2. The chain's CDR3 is CASSLELAGGTYEQYF. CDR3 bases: TGTGCCAGCAGCTTAGAACTAGCGGGGGGGACCTACGAGCAGTACTTC.

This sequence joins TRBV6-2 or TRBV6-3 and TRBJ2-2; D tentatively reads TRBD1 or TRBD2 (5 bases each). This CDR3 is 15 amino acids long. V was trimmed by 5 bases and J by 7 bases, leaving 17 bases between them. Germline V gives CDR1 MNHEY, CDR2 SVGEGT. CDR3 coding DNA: TGTGCCAGCAGTGATCCTGGGGGATGGGGCGGGGAGCTGTTTTTT. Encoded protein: CASSDPGGWGGELFF.

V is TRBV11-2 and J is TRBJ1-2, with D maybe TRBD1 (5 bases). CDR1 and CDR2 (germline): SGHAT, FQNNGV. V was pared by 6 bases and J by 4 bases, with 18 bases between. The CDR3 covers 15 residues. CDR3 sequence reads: CASRGPGSYLYGYTF. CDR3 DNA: TGTGCCAGCAGGGGTCCAGGGTCCTACCTCTATGGCTACACCTTC.

The CDR3 coding sequence is TGTGCCAGCGGGACGCAGGTGAACACTGAAGCTTTCTTT. This gives the protein CASGTQVNTEAFF. The chain links TRBV19 to TRBJ1-1; TRBD1 might be the D (5 bases). Germline-derived CDR1 and CDR2 are LNHDA and SQIVND (reference sequence). There are 13 residues in the CDR3. V was clipped by 9 bases and J by 0 bases, with 11 bases between them.

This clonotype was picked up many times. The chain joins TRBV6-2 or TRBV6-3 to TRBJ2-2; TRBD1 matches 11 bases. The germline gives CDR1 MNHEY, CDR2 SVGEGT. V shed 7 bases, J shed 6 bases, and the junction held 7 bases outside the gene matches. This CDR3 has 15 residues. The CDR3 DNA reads TGTGCCAGCATCGGACAGGGGGCATATGCCGGGGAGCTGTTTTTT. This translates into CASIGQGAYAGELFF.

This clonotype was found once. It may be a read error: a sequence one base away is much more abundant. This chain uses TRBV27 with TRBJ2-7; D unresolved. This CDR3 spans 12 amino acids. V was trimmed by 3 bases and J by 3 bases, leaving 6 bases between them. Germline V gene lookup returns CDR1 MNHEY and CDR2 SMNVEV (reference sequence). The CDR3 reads CASSFVGYEQYF. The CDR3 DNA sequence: TGTGCCAGCAGTTTTGTAGGCTACGAGCAGTACTTC.

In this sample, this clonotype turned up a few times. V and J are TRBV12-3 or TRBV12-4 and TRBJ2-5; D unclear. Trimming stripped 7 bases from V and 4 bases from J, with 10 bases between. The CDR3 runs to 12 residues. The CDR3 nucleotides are TGTGCCAGCAATTTTCAAGGAGAGACCCAGTACTTC. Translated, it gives CASNFQGETQYF.

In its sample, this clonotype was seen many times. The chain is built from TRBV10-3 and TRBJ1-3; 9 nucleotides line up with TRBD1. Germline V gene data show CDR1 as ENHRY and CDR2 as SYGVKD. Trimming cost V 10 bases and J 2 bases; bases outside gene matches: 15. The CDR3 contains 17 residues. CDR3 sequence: CATRLNLRDRAGNTIYF. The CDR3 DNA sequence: TGTGCCACCCGACTTAATCTCCGGGACAGGGCTGGAAACACCATATATTTT.

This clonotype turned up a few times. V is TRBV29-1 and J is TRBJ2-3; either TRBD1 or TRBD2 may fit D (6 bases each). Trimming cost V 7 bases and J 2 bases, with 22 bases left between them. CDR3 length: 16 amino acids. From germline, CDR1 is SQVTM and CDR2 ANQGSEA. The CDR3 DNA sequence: TGCAGCGCACCCCAACGAGGGGGGTCGCACACAGATACGCAGTATTTT. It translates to CSAPQRGGSHTDTQYF.

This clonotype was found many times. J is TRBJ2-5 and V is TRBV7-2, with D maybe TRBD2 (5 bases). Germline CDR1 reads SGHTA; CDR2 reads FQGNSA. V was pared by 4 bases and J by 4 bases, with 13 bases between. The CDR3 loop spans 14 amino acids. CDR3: CASSWENPAETQYF. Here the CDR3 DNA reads TGTGCCAGCAGCTGGGAGAACCCGGCAGAGACCCAGTACTTC.

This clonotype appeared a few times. The CDR3 nucleotides read TGTGCCAGCAACCTTCAGGGTCCCTATGGCTACACCTTC. The encoded protein is CASNLQGPYGYTF. This chain links TRBV2 with TRBJ1-2; the D gene is possibly TRBD1 (5 bases). The CDR3 has 13 amino acids. V shed 7 bases and J shed 4 bases, with 13 bases lying between them. Germline loops: CDR1 SNHLY, CDR2 FYNNEI. Full variable domain (outside the CDR3, taken from reference TRBV2 and TRBJ1-2): EPEVTQTPSHQVTQMGQEVILRCVPISNHLYFYWYRQILGQKVEFLVSFYNNEISEKSEIFDDQFSVERPDGSNFTLKIRSTKLEDSAMYFCASNLQGPYGYTFGSGTRLTVV.

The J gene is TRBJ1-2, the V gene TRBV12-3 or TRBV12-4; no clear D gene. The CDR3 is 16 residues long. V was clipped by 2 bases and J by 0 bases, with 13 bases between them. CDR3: CASSLSVSPTNYGYTF. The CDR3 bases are TGTGCCAGCAGTTTATCGGTTTCGCCTACTAACTATGGCTACACCTTC.

The CDR3 sequence: CASRTGLTYNEQFF. The CDR3 DNA is TGTGCCAGCAGGACAGGGTTAACCTACAATGAGCAGTTCTTC. The chain recombines TRBV27 with TRBJ2-1, with 7 bases fitting TRBD1. The germline CDR1 and CDR2 sequences are MNHEY and SMNVEV (reference sequence). CDR3 length: 14 amino acids. With 6 bases clipped from V and 2 bases from J, the junction kept 4 bases outside the gene matches.

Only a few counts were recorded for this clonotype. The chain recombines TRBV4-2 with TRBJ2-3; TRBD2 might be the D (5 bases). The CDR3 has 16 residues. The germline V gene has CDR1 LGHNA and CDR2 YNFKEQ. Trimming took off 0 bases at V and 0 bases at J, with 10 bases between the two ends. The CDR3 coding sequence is TGTGCCAGCAGCCAAGAGACCCTAGCTAGCACAGATACGCAGTATTTT. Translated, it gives CASSQETLASTDTQYF.

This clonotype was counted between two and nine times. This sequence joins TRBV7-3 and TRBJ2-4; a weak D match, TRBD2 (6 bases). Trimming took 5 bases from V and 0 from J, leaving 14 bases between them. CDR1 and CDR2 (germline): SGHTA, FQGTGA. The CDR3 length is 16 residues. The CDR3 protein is CASSPGDWGAKNIQYF. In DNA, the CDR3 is TGTGCCAGCAGCCCTGGGGACTGGGGAGCCAAAAACATTCAGTACTTC.

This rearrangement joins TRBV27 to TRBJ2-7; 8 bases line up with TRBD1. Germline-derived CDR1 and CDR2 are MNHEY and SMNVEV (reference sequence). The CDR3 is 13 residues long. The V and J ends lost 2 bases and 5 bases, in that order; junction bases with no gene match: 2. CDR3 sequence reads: CASSLDRGNEQYF. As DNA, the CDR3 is TGTGCCAGCAGTTTAGACAGGGGTAACGAGCAGTACTTC.

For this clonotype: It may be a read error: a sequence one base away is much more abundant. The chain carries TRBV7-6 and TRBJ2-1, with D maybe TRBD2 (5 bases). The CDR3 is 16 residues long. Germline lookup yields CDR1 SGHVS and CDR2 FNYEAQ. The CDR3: CASSLEAESSYIEQFF. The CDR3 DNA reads TGTGCCAGCAGCTTAGAAGCGGAAAGCTCCTACATTGAGCAGTTCTTC.

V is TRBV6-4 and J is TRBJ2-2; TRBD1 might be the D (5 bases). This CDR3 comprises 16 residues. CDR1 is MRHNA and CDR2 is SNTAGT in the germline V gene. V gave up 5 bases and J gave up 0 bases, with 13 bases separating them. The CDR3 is CASSRIRVANTGELFF. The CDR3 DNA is TGTGCCAGCAGTCGAATCAGGGTAGCGAACACCGGGGAGCTGTTTTTT.

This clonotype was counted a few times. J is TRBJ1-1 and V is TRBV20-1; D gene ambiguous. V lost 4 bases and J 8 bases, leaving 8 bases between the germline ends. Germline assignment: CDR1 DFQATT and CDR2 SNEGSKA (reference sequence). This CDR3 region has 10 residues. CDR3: CSAKFLEAFF. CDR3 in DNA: TGCAGTGCTAAGTTCTTAGAAGCTTTCTTT.

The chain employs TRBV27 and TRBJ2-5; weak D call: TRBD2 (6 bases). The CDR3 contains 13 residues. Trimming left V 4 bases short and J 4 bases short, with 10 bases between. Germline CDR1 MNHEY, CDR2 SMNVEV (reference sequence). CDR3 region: CASSWGLIETQYF. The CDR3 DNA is TGTGCCAGCAGTTGGGGACTGATAGAGACCCAGTACTTC.

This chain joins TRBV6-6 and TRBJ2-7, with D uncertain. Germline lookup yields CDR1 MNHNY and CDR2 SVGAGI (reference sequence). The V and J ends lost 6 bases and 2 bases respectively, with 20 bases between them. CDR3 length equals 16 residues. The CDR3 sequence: CASRGVADRPTYEQYF. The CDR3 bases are TGTGCCAGCAGAGGTGTAGCAGATAGACCCACCTACGAGCAGTACTTC.

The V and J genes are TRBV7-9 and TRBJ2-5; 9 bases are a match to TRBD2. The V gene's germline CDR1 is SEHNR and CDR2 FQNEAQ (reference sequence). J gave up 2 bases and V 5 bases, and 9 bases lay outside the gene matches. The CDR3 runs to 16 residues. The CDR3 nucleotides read TGTGCCAGCAGCACCGGAGCGGGGGGTCGACAAGAGACCCAGTACTTC. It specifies CASSTGAGGRQETQYF.

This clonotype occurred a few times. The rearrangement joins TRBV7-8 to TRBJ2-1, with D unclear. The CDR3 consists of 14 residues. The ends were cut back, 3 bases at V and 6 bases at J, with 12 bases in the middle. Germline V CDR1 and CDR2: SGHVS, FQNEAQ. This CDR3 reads CASSFLDGPNEQFF. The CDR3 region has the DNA TGTGCCAGCAGCTTCCTGGACGGACCCAATGAGCAGTTCTTC.